Listed here is a single T cell receptor beta chain. This entry comes from a study of cytomegalovirus exposure and HLA in healthy donors. The method was immunoSEQ multiplex PCR; TCRdb's version includes in-frame clones alone and lacks a portion of them. The repertoire includes around 160,000 clones, almost 85% of them detected once, and roughly 10% sits in the top ten. The receptor's source is a man younger than 45 in good health and CMV-seropositive. The sequenced sample consisted of PBMCs.

CDR3 loop: CASSSAVTSLTGSPLHF. The CDR3, as DNA: TGTGCCAGCAGCTCGGCCGTGACAAGCTTAACTGGCTCACCCCTCCACTTT. The chain links TRBV7-2 to TRBJ1-6; D remains ambiguous. Trimming pared 4 bases from V and 10 bases from J, leaving 23 bases between. CDR3 length: 17 amino acids. The germline CDR1 and CDR2 sequences are SGHTA and FQGNSA.